The 3 T cell receptor beta chains below all came from one sample that was sequenced in a study of cytomegalovirus exposure and HLA in healthy donors. The PCR ran on 60 Vbeta and 13 Jbeta primers. Repertoires were generated with immunoSEQ multiplex PCR, while TCRdb's copy carries only in-frame clones and drops some. The sample records around 92,000 clones, roughly 74% being singletons. The sequencing sample was made of PBMCs. The receptor source for this set is a female donor in good health and CMV-seropositive.

The chain links TRBV6-5 to TRBJ1-1; unclear D gene. Trimming shortened V by 2 bases and J by 3 bases, and 7 bases separated the two germline ends. Germline assignment: CDR1 MNHEY and CDR2 SVGAGI. CDR3 length: 13 amino acids. The CDR3 reads CASSYGQDTEAFF. The CDR3 DNA reads TGTGCCAGCAGTTACGGGCAGGACACTGAAGCTTTCTTT.

The chain is built from TRBV7-3 and TRBJ1-1, with D perhaps matching TRBD1 (6 bases). This CDR3 is built from 13 residues. V was cut by 3 bases and J by 7 bases, with 12 bases left in between. Per the germline V gene, CDR1 is SGHTA and CDR2 is FQGTGA. CDR3 protein: CASSFTRGGEAFF. CDR3 DNA: TGTGCCAGCAGCTTCACACGAGGGGGTGAAGCTTTCTTT.

This clone was observed a few times. CDR3 sequence: CASRTGATDTQYF. As DNA, the CDR3 is TGTGCCAGCAGAACAGGGGCCACAGATACGCAGTATTTT. The chain carries TRBV28 and TRBJ2-3; 7 bases map to TRBD1. The CDR3 covers 13 residues. V shed 6 bases, J shed 2 bases, and the junction held 2 bases outside the gene matches. Germline assignment: CDR1 MDHEN and CDR2 SYDVKM.